Here is one T cell receptor (beta chain) with its context. This sample was included in a study of blood T cell repertoires in COVID-19. The germline CDR1 and CDR2 sequences are SNHLY and FYNNEI. The CDR3 has 12 amino acids. V was cut by 8 bases and J by 5 bases, with 13 bases left in between. The method was immunoSEQ multiplex PCR; TCRdb's version includes in-frame clones alone and lacks a portion of them. The sample has more than 110,000 clones; more than 60% are singletons. The sample taken for sequencing was peripheral blood. This chain uses TRBV2 with TRBJ2-7; D possibly corresponds to TRBD1 (5 bases). This receptor was identified in a man older than 75 with acute or convalescent COVID-19. The CDR3 reads CASRAEGDEQYF. The CDR3 DNA follows: TGTGCCAGCCGCGCGGAAGGGGACGAGCAGTACTTC.